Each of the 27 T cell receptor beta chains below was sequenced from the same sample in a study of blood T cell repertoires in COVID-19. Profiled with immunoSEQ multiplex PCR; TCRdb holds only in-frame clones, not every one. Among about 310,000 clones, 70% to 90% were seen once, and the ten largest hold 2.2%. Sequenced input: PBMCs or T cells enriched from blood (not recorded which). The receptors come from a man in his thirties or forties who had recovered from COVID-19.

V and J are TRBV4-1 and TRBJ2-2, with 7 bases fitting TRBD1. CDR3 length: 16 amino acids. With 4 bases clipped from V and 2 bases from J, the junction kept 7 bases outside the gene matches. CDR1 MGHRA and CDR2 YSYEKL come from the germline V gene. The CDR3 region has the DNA TGCGCCAGCAGCCCAGCAGGGACAGTCAACACCGGGGAGCTGTTTTTT. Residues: CASSPAGTVNTGELFF.

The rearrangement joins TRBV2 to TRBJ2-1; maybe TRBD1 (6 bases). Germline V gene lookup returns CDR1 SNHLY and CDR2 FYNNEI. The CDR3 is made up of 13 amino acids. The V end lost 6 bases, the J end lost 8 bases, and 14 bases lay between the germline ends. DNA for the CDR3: TGTGCCAGCAGCCCACTACAGGGAGATGAGCAGTTCTTC. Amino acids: CASSPLQGDEQFF. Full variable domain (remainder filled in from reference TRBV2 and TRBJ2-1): EPEVTQTPSHQVTQMGQEVILRCVPISNHLYFYWYRQILGQKVEFLVSFYNNEISEKSEIFDDQFSVERPDGSNFTLKIRSTKLEDSAMYFCASSPLQGDEQFFGPGTRLTVL.

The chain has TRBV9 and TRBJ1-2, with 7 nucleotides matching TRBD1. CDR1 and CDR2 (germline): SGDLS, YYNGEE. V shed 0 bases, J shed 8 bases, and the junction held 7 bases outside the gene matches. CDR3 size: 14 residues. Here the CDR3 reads CASSVGAGGGGYTF. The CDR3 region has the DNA TGTGCCAGCAGCGTAGGGGCAGGGGGAGGCGGCTACACCTTC.

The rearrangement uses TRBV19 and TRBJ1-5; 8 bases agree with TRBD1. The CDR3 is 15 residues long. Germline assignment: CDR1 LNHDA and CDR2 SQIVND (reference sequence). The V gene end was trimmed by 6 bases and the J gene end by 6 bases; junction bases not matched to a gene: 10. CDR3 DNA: TGTGCCAGTAGGATACAGGGGGGCATAGTTCAGCCCCAGCATTTT. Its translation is CASRIQGGIVQPQHF. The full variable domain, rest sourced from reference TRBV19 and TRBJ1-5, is DGGITQSPKYLFRKEGQNVTLSCEQNLNHDAMYWYRQDPGQGLRLIYYSQIVNDFQKGDIAEGYSVSREKKESFPLTVTSAQKNPTAFYLCASRIQGGIVQPQHFGDGTRLSIL.

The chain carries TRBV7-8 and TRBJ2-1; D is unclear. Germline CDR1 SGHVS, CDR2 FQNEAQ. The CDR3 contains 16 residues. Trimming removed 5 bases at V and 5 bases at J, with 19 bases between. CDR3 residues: CASSLPRWVQNNEQFF. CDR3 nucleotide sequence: TGTGCCAGCAGCCTCCCTAGGTGGGTTCAGAACAATGAGCAGTTCTTC.

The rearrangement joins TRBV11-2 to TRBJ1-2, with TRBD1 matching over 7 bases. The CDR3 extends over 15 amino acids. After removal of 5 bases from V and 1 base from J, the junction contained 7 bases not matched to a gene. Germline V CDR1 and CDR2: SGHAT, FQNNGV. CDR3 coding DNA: TGTGCCAGCAGCGGACTTGGACAGGATAACTATGGCTACACCTTC. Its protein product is CASSGLGQDNYGYTF.

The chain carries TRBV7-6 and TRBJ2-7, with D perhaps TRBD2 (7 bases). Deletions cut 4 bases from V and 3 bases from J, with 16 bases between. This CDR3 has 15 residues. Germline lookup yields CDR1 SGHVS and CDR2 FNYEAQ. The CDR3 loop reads CASSSLAGANYEQYF. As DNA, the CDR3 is TGTGCCAGCAGCTCGCTGGCGGGGGCCAACTACGAGCAGTACTTC. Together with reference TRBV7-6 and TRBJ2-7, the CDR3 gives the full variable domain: GAGVSQSPRYKVTKRGQDVALRCDPISGHVSLYWYRQALGQGPEFLTYFNYEAQQDKSGLPNDRFSAERPEGSISTLTIQRTEQRDSAMYRCASSSLAGANYEQYFGPGTRLTVT.

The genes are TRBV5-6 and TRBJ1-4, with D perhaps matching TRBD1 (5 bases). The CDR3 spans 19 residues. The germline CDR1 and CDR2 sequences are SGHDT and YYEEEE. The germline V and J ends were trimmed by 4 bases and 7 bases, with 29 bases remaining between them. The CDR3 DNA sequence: TGTGCCAGCAGCAGTACAGTTTTGACGGAGGGGTCAATGGGTGAAAAACTGTTTTTT. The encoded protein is CASSSTVLTEGSMGEKLFF.

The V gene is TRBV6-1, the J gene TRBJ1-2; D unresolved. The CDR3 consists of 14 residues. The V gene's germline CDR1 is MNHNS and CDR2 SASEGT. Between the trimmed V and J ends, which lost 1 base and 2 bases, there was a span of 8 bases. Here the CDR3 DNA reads TGTGCCAGCAGTGAAGGTATGGGCAACTATGGCTACACCTTC. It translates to CASSEGMGNYGYTF.

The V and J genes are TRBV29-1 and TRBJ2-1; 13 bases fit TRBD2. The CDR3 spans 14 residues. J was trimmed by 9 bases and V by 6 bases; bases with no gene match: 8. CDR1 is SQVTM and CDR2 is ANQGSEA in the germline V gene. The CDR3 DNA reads TGCAGCGTCGTAACTAGCGGGGGGGCCCGTGAGCAGTTCTTC. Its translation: CSVVTSGGAREQFF.

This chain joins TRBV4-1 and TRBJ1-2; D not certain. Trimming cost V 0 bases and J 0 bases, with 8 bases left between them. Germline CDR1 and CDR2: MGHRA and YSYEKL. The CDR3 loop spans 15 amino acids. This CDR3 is CASSQDFSTNYGYTF. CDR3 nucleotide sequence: TGCGCCAGCAGCCAAGATTTTTCAACTAACTATGGCTACACCTTC.

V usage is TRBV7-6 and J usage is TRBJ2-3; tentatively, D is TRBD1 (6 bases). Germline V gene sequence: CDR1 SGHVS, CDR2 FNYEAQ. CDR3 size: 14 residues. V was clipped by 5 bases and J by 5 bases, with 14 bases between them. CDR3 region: CASSPLGAGDTQYF. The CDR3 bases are TGTGCCAGCAGCCCCCTGGGGGCGGGAGATACGCAGTATTTT.

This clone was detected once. The DNA of the CDR3 is TGCGCCAGCAGCCCCCATGGGCCCGGGGGACCCTACAATGAGCAGTTCTTC. It codes for CASSPHGPGGPYNEQFF. The chain combines TRBV5-1 with TRBJ2-1, with D perhaps matching TRBD2 (6 bases). This CDR3 contains 17 residues. The V gene's germline CDR1 is SGHRS and CDR2 YFSETQ. Trimming cost V 4 bases and J 2 bases, with 19 bases left between them.

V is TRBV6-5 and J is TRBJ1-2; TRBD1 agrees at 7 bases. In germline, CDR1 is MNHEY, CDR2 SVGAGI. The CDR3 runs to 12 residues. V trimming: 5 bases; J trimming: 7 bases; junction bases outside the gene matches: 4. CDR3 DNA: TGTGCCAGCAGTAGGACAGGCGGTGGCTACACCTTC. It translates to CASSRTGGGYTF.

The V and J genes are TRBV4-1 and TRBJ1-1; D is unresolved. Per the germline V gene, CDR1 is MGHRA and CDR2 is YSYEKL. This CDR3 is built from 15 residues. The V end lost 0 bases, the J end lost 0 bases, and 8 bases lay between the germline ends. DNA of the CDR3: TGCGCCAGCAGCCAAGATCAGGCACTGAACACTGAAGCTTTCTTT. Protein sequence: CASSQDQALNTEAFF.

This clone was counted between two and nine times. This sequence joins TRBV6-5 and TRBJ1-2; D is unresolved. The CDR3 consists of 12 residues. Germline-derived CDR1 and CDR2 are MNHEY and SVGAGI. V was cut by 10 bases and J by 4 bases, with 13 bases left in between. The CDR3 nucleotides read TGTGCCACGTCAAGCGGGAGCTATGGCTACACCTTC. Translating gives CATSSGSYGYTF.

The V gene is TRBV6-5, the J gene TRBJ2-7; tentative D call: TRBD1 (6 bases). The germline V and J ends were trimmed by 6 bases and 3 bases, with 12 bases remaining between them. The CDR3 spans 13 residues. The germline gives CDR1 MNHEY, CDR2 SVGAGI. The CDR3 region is CASRTQGGYEQYF. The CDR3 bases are TGTGCCAGCAGGACCCAAGGGGGCTACGAGCAGTACTTC.

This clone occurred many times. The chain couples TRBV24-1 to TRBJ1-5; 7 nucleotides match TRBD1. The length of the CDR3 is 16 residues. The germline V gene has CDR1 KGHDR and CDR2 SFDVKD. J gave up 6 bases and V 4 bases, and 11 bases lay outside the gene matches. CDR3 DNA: TGTGCCACCAGTGAGACCGGACAGGTTGGGGGTCAGCCCCAGCATTTT. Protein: CATSETGQVGGQPQHF.

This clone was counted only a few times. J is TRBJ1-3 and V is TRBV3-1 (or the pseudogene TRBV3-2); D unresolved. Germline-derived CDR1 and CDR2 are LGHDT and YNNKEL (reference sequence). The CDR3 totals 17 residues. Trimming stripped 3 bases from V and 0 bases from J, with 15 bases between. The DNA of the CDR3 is TGTGCCAGCAGCCAGGTACTTAGCACCAGCTCTGGAAACACCATATATTTT. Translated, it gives CASSQVLSTSSGNTIYF.

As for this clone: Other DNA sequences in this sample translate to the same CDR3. The CDR3, as DNA: TGTGCCACCAGCAGAGATCGGGGCAATCAGCCCCAGCATTTT. The encoded protein is CATSRDRGNQPQHF. V usage is TRBV15 and J usage is TRBJ1-5; D gene uncertain. The V and J ends lost 0 bases and 2 bases respectively, with 5 bases between them. CDR3 length equals 14 residues. Germline V gene sequence: CDR1 LNHNV, CDR2 YYDKDF (reference sequence). The entire variable domain, with the rest obtained from reference TRBV15 and TRBJ1-5, is as follows: DAMVIQNPRYQVTQFGKPVTLSCSQTLNHNVMYWYQQKSSQAPKLLFHYYDKDFNNEADTPDNFQSRRPNTSFCFLDIRSPGLGDTAMYLCATSRDRGNQPQHFGDGTRLSIL.

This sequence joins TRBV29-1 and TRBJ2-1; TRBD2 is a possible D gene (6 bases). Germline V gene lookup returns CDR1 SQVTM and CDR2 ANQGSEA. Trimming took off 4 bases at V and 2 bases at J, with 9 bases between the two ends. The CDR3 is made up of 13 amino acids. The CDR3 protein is CSVVLATYNEQFF. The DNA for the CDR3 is TGCAGCGTTGTACTAGCAACCTACAATGAGCAGTTCTTC.

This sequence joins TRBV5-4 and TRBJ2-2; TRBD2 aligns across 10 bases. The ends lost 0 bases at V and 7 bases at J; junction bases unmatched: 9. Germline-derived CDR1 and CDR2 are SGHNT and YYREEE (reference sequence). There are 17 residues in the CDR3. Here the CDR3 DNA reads TGTGCCAGCAGCTTGGCCGTGGTAGCGGGGGGCAGCGGGGAGCTGTTTTTT. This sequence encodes CASSLAVVAGGSGELFF.

In DNA form, the CDR3 reads TGTGCCAGCAGCTTTCCCCTCACAGATACGCAGTATTTT. It translates to CASSFPLTDTQYF. The chain carries TRBV5-6 and TRBJ2-3; the D is unclear. Germline loops: CDR1 SGHDT, CDR2 YYEEEE. The CDR3 runs 13 residues. With 2 bases removed from V and 2 bases from J, the gap between germline ends came to 6 bases.

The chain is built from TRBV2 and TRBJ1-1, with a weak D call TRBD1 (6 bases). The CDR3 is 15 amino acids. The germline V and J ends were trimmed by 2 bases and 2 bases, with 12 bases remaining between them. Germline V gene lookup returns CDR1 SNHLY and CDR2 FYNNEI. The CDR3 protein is CASSEFGQINTEAFF. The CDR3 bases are TGTGCCAGCAGTGAATTCGGACAGATTAACACTGAAGCTTTCTTT.

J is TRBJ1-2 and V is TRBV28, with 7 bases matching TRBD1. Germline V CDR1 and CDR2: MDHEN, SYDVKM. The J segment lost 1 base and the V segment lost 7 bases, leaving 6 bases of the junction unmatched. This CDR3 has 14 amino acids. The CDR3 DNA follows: TGTGCCAGCACCGGGACAGAGAATAACTATGGCTACACCTTC. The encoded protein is CASTGTENNYGYTF.

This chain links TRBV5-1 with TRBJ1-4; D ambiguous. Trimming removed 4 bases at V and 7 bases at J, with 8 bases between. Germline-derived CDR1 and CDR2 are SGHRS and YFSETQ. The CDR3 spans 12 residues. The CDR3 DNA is TGCGCCAGCAGCCGAAGCGGTGAAAAACTGTTTTTT. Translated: CASSRSGEKLFF.

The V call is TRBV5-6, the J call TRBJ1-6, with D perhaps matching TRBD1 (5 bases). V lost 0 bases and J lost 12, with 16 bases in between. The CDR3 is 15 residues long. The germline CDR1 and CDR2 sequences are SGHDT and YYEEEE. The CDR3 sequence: CASSLGYGGYEPLHF. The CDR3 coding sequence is TGTGCCAGCAGCTTGGGTTACGGGGGGTACGAACCCCTCCACTTT. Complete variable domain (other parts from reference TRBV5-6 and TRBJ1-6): DAGVTQSPTHLIKTRGQQVTLRCSPKSGHDTVSWYQQALGQGPQFIFQYYEEEERQRGNFPDRFSGHQFPNYSSELNVNALLLGDSALYLCASSLGYGGYEPLHFGNGTRLTVT.